The clone carrying this TCR beta chain was seen at least ten times. Its antigen is undetermined. This sample is part of a study of early T cells in non-severe SARS-CoV-2 infection. Study-level background: Sequencing used unsorted whole-blood bulk RNA, so chains lack pairing.

Findings and caveats of the study: Matching results from VDJdb favored anti-spike CD8 responses, leaving private and CD4 specificities undetected.

Unique molecular identifiers (one per individual cDNA molecule) were attached. One entry per CDR3 protein results from TCRdb running MiXCR on the 5' RACE reads. The sample carries tens of thousands of distinct CDR3 sequences, 10% to 15% recorded once. There are 13 residues in the CDR3. Trimming removed 5 bases from V and 5 bases from J, with 12 bases in between. The clonotype was recovered from an adult who was a healthcare worker with PCR-confirmed SARS-CoV-2 infection or an uninfected control (not recorded which). Sequencing was performed on whole blood. The chain couples TRBV12-3 or TRBV12-4 to TRBJ2-5; D remains unclear. CDR3 region: CASSPGMWETQYF. The CDR3 nucleotides are TGTGCCAGCAGTCCCGGAATGTGGGAGACCCAGTACTTC.